This T cell receptor (beta chain) was profiled in a study of human T cells and chemical hapten exposure. At the level of the study: The cohort included alopecia areata under or over 50% scalp, totalis and universalis.

Time point described: pre-sensitization, week 0. The treatment is: therapeutic diphenylcyclopropenone sensitization with weekly scalp DPC. V lost 6 bases to trimming and J lost 5 bases, with 13 bases between them. Per germline, CDR1 MNHEY and CDR2 SMNVEV (reference sequence). The CDR3 totals 13 residues. In the original analysis: Ranging from roughly 23,224 to 700,000, TCR counts per sample had a median value of about 96,000. A single record per CDR3 protein comes from TCRdb applying MiXCR to the RACE reads. TCRdb, not the authors, supplied the V and J calls. In the table there are 150,000 to 200,000 distinct CDR3 sequences, 25% to 35% of which are singletons.

The TCR sequence derives from a woman younger than 45 with alopecia areata. Some clones in this sample may be carry-over from other donors' samples. Sequencing used whole blood, obtained in connection with sensitization to the hapten diphenylcyclopropenone (DPC). This chain uses TRBV27 with TRBJ1-1; D is uncertain. This chain's CDR3 is CASRPTSETEAFF. The CDR3 DNA sequence: TGTGCCAGCAGACCCACATCAGAGACTGAAGCTTTCTTT.